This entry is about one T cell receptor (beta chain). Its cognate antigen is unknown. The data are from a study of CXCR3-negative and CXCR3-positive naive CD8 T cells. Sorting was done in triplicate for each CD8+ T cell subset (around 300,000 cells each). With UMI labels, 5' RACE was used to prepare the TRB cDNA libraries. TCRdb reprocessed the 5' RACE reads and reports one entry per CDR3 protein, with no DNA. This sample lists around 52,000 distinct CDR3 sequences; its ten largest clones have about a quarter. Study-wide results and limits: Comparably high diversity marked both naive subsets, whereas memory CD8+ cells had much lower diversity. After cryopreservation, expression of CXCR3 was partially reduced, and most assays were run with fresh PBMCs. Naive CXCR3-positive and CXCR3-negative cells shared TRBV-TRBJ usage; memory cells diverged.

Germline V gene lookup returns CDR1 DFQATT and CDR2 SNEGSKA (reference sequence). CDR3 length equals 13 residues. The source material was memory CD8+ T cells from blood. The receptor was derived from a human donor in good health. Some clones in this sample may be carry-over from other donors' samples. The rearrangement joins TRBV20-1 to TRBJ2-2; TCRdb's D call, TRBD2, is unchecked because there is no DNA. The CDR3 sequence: CSASGRNTGELFF.